The next 31 T cell receptor beta chains were all read from a single sample in a study of cytomegalovirus exposure and HLA in healthy donors. 60 Vbeta and 13 Jbeta primers were used in PCR. The method was immunoSEQ multiplex PCR; TCRdb's version includes in-frame clones alone and lacks a portion of them. This sample has under 300,000 clones, with over 90% found just once. Sample: PBMCs. The receptors here all came from a girl aged 2-9 years in good health and CMV-seronegative.

The V gene is TRBV11-2, the J gene TRBJ2-1; 10 nucleotides align to TRBD2. This CDR3 is built from 13 residues. V shed 5 bases, J shed 12 bases, and the junction held 7 bases outside the gene matches. The germline V gene encodes CDR1 SGHAT and CDR2 FQNNGV. Written as DNA, the CDR3 is TGTGCCAGCAGCGCCCGACTAGCGGGTCTGCAGTTCTTC. This gives the protein CASSARLAGLQFF.

The CDR3 DNA reads TGCGCCAGCAGCTTGGCTCTAGCGGGAGGGTTCGACGAGCAGTACTTC. Amino acid sequence: CASSLALAGGFDEQYF. This rearrangement joins TRBV5-1 to TRBJ2-7; 12 bases match TRBD2. V lost 0 bases, J lost 5 bases, and 6 bases stayed unmatched. CDR1 and CDR2 from the germline V gene are SGHRS and YFSETQ. This CDR3 contains 16 residues.

The table lists this clone with a few counts. The gene calls are TRBV19 and TRBJ1-5; D may be TRBD1 (5 bases). The CDR3 contains 15 residues. V lost 9 bases to trimming and J lost 3 bases, with 18 bases between them. Germline CDR1 is LNHDA and CDR2 is SQIVND (reference sequence). The CDR3: CASRWGVSLNQPQHF. Written as DNA, the CDR3 is TGTGCCAGCCGATGGGGGGTGAGCCTCAATCAGCCCCAGCATTTT.

The chain employs TRBV9 and TRBJ1-4, with 11 bases lining up with TRBD1. The V gene end was trimmed by 0 bases and the J gene end by 4 bases; junction bases not matched to a gene: 5. This CDR3 is 17 amino acids long. CDR1 SGDLS and CDR2 YYNGEE come from the germline V gene. The CDR3 loop reads CASSVDGQGAINEKLFF. For the CDR3, the DNA is TGTGCCAGCAGCGTAGATGGACAGGGGGCTATTAATGAAAAACTGTTTTTT.

V gene TRBV5-6 combines with J gene TRBJ1-2; TRBD1 matches at 10 bases. The length of the CDR3 is 14 residues. Trimming removed 0 bases from V and 8 bases from J; junction bases left unmatched: 4. Germline lookup yields CDR1 SGHDT and CDR2 YYEEEE. This CDR3 is CASSLGDRGSGYTF. CDR3 DNA sequence: TGTGCCAGCAGCTTGGGGGACAGGGGATCCGGCTACACCTTC.

The chain recombines TRBV29-1 with TRBJ1-3; no clear D. Trimming pared 4 bases from V and 0 bases from J, leaving 7 bases between. The germline V gene encodes CDR1 SQVTM and CDR2 ANQGSEA. The CDR3 loop spans 13 amino acids. The CDR3 DNA is TGCAGCGTTGCCTGGGCCTCTGGAAACACCATATATTTT. It translates to CSVAWASGNTIYF.

The chain recombines TRBV29-1 with TRBJ2-3, with 13 bases aligning to TRBD2. The length of the CDR3 is 14 residues. Per germline, CDR1 SQVTM and CDR2 ANQGSEA. J lost 1 base, V lost 6 bases, and 1 base had no gene match. CDR3 sequence: CSVGLAGRTDTQYF. DNA for the CDR3: TGCAGCGTGGGACTAGCGGGGCGCACAGATACGCAGTATTTT.

This clone was found a few times. The V and J genes are TRBV7-2 and TRBJ2-3, with D possibly being TRBD2 (7 bases). CDR1 SGHTA and CDR2 FQGNSA come from the germline V gene. The length of the CDR3 is 15 residues. The V end lost 6 bases, the J end lost 6 bases, and 19 bases lay between the germline ends. CDR3 region: CASSSRGAGADTQYF. CDR3 bases: TGTGCCAGCAGTTCGAGGGGGGCGGGAGCCGATACGCAGTATTTT.

This chain joins TRBV30 and TRBJ1-5; D is ambiguous. V shed 3 bases and J shed 7 bases, with 19 bases lying between them. The CDR3 extends over 15 amino acids. Germline values: CDR1 GTSNPN, CDR2 SVGIG (reference sequence). For the CDR3, the DNA is TGTGCCTGGAGCTCGGCAGGCATGCCTGGGCAGCCCCAGCATTTT. Its translation: CAWSSAGMPGQPQHF.

The chain has TRBV27 and TRBJ1-2, with a weak D call TRBD1 (5 bases). The CDR3 extends over 16 amino acids. V gave up 3 bases and J gave up 2 bases, with 16 bases separating them. Germline CDR1 and CDR2: MNHEY and SMNVEV (reference sequence). DNA of the CDR3: TGTGCCAGCAGTTTTAGTGGGGCAGGAGCCAACTATGGCTACACCTTC. Translated, it gives CASSFSGAGANYGYTF.

The V and J genes are TRBV10-3 and TRBJ2-1; D is possibly TRBD2 (5 bases). The CDR3 runs to 15 residues. The germline V and J ends were trimmed by 0 bases and 0 bases, with 6 bases remaining between them. CDR1 is ENHRY, CDR2 SYGVKD, per germline. The CDR3 loop is CAISESGSSYNEQFF. In DNA, the CDR3 is TGTGCCATCAGTGAGTCTGGGAGCTCCTACAATGAGCAGTTCTTC.

The V gene is TRBV13, the J gene TRBJ2-1; TRBD1 aligns across 11 bases. CDR3 size: 15 residues. V shed 4 bases and J 4 bases; nucleotides not matched to a gene: 3. The germline V gene encodes CDR1 PRHDT and CDR2 FYEKMQ (reference sequence). CDR3 region: CASSSRDRGYNEQFF. The CDR3 nucleotides are TGTGCCAGCAGCTCTCGGGACAGGGGGTACAATGAGCAGTTCTTC. Variable domain in full (rest from reference TRBV13 and TRBJ2-1): AAGVIQSPRHLIKEKRETATLKCYPIPRHDTVYWYQQGPGQDPQFLISFYEKMQSDKGSIPDRFSAQQFSDYHSELNMSSLELGDSALYFCASSSRDRGYNEQFFGPGTRLTVL.

The chain has TRBV7-8 and TRBJ1-2, with TRBD1 identical over 11 bases. This CDR3 comprises 18 residues. The V gene's germline CDR1 is SGHVS and CDR2 FQNEAQ. V trimming: 2 bases; J trimming: 4 bases; junction bases outside the gene matches: 12. CDR3 amino acids: CASSLLGQGAETGYGYTF. The CDR3 nucleotides read TGTGCCAGCAGCTTACTCGGACAGGGGGCAGAGACTGGCTATGGCTACACCTTC. The full variable domain, with the rest looked up from reference TRBV7-8 and TRBJ1-2, is GAGVSQSPRYKVAKRGQDVALRCDPISGHVSLFWYQQALGQGPEFLTYFQNEAQLDKSGLPSDRFFAERPEGSVSTLKIQRTQQEDSAVYLCASSLLGQGAETGYGYTFGSGTRLTVV.

This clone was picked up a small number of times. The chain links TRBV5-6 to TRBJ2-3, with D maybe TRBD2 (6 bases). The CDR3 loop spans 14 amino acids. The V end was cut by 4 bases, the J end by 1 base, with 10 bases between. Germline values: CDR1 SGHDT, CDR2 YYEEEE. DNA of the CDR3: TGTGCCAGCAGCCACTGGGGGGGCACAGATACGCAGTATTTT. Translated: CASSHWGGTDTQYF.

The chain couples TRBV29-1 to TRBJ2-7; D may be TRBD1 (5 bases). This CDR3 contains 14 residues. V lost 7 bases to trimming and J lost 7 bases, with 23 bases between them. CDR1 and CDR2 from the germline V gene are SQVTM and ANQGSEA. Here the CDR3 reads CSAVEDSSPREQYF. In DNA form, the CDR3 reads TGCAGCGCAGTCGAAGACAGTTCTCCTCGTGAGCAGTACTTC.

This chain connects TRBV2 to TRBJ2-2, with 9 nucleotides matching TRBD2. Germline CDR1 reads SNHLY; CDR2 reads FYNNEI. The V segment lost 8 bases and the J segment 6 bases; nucleotides outside the gene matches: 13. The length of the CDR3 is 16 residues. The CDR3 reads CASEPWGSGRSGELFF. The CDR3, as DNA: TGTGCCAGCGAGCCCTGGGGCAGCGGGAGGTCCGGGGAGCTGTTTTTT.

Regarding this clone: The junction departs from the called germline gene at one end, perhaps through a read error. The J gene is TRBJ2-1, the V gene TRBV7-9; 8 bases map to TRBD2. The length of the CDR3 is 15 residues. Germline V gene sequence: CDR1 SEHNR, CDR2 FQNEAQ (reference sequence). CDR3 residues: CSSSQAGVSYNEQFF. The CDR3 nucleotides read TGTTCCAGCAGCCAAGCGGGAGTCAGCTACAATGAGCAGTTCTTC.

The chain joins TRBV2 to TRBJ2-5; 8 bases line up with TRBD2. This CDR3 has 16 amino acids. Germline trimming cut 8 bases from V and 2 bases from J; bases unmatched to any gene: 13. From germline, CDR1 is SNHLY and CDR2 FYNNEI. The CDR3 loop is CASLEPGAGGQETQYF. CDR3 nucleotide sequence: TGTGCCAGCCTGGAGCCTGGGGCGGGGGGTCAAGAGACCCAGTACTTC.

The V and J genes are TRBV7-6 and TRBJ2-2; the D gene is possibly TRBD2 (5 bases). V shed 1 base and J shed 6 bases, with 6 bases lying between them. Germline V CDR1 and CDR2: SGHVS, FNYEAQ. The CDR3 length is 13 residues. The CDR3 DNA is TGTGCCAGCAGCTTAGGCGGGTCCGGGGAGCTGTTTTTT. It specifies CASSLGGSGELFF.

The chain combines TRBV5-4 with TRBJ2-7, with a weak D call TRBD2 (7 bases). Germline CDR1 and CDR2: SGHNT and YYREEE (reference sequence). The CDR3 extends over 15 amino acids. The V end lost 4 bases, the J end lost 3 bases, and 17 bases lay between the germline ends. The CDR3 sequence: CASSPGGRGLYEQYF. CDR3 DNA sequence: TGTGCCAGCAGCCCGGGGGGTCGGGGGCTCTACGAGCAGTACTTC.

The chain uses TRBV28 and TRBJ2-7; TRBD1 matches 7 bases. Germline CDR1 is MDHEN and CDR2 is SYDVKM. V lost 5 bases, J lost 5 bases, and 12 bases stayed unmatched. The CDR3 sequence is 15 residues long. The CDR3 DNA follows: TGTGCCAGCAGTGACCGACAGGGAAGGTTGAACGAGCAGTACTTC. It translates to CASSDRQGRLNEQYF.

Only a few counts were recorded for this clone. The chain combines TRBV6-1 with TRBJ1-1, with TRBD1 matching over 8 bases. V shed 5 bases and J 0 bases; nucleotides not matched to a gene: 5. The CDR3 is made up of 15 amino acids. The germline V gene encodes CDR1 MNHNS and CDR2 SASEGT. The CDR3 here is CASSPTGQVNTEAFF. DNA for the CDR3: TGTGCCAGCAGTCCGACGGGACAGGTGAACACTGAAGCTTTCTTT.

The chain couples TRBV28 to TRBJ1-5, with 7 bases matching TRBD1. The CDR3 length is 20 residues. Germline-derived CDR1 and CDR2 are MDHEN and SYDVKM. The junction had 20 bases not matched to a gene; V was cut back by 6 bases and J by 0 bases. Here the CDR3 reads CASRLTTGEGAGYSNQPQHF. CDR3 in DNA: TGTGCCAGCAGACTCACAACAGGGGAAGGAGCGGGTTATAGCAATCAGCCCCAGCATTTT. The full variable domain, completed using reference TRBV28 and TRBJ1-5, is DVKVTQSSRYLVKRTGEKVFLECVQDMDHENMFWYRQDPGLGLRLIYFSYDVKMKEKGDIPEGYSVSREKKERFSLILESASTNQTSMYLCASRLTTGEGAGYSNQPQHFGDGTRLSIL.

The chain combines TRBV11-2 with TRBJ2-3; D is unresolved. Germline V gene lookup returns CDR1 SGHAT and CDR2 FQNNGV. CDR3 length equals 13 residues. The germline V and J ends were trimmed by 1 base and 4 bases, with 6 bases remaining between them. The CDR3 nucleotides read TGTGCCAGCAGCTTAGCGGTCCCAGATACGCAGTATTTT. This encodes CASSLAVPDTQYF.

The rearrangement joins TRBV6-4 to TRBJ2-3; a weak D match, TRBD1 (8 bases). Trimming removed 5 bases at V and 9 bases at J, with 18 bases between. Germline lookup yields CDR1 MRHNA and CDR2 SNTAGT. This CDR3 region has 14 residues. The CDR3 is CASSSHTGGGTQYF. In nucleotides, the CDR3 is TGTGCCAGCAGTTCGCACACAGGGGGGGGAACGCAGTATTTT.

The V gene is TRBV5-1, the J gene TRBJ1-6, with D possibly matching TRBD1 (5 bases). The V gene lost 6 bases and the J gene lost 7 bases, with 17 bases spanning the gap. Germline lookup yields CDR1 SGHRS and CDR2 YFSETQ. CDR3 length equals 15 residues. The CDR3 sequence is CASTWGTQGNSPLHF. In DNA form, the CDR3 reads TGCGCCAGCACCTGGGGGACTCAGGGCAATTCACCCCTCCACTTT. Filled out from reference TRBV5-1 and TRBJ1-6, the complete variable domain reads KAGVTQTPRYLIKTRGQQVTLSCSPISGHRSVSWYQQTPGQGLQFLFEYFSETQRNKGNFPGRFSGRQFSNSRSEMNVSTLELGDSALYLCASTWGTQGNSPLHFGNGTRLTVT.

This clone was detected only once. The chain uses TRBV4-1 and TRBJ2-7; 7 nucleotides match TRBD2. With V trimmed by 0 bases and J by 3 bases, 5 bases remained unmatched. Germline CDR1 reads MGHRA; CDR2 reads YSYEKL. This CDR3 comprises 15 residues. Here the CDR3 reads CASSQEPRGSYEQYF. The CDR3 DNA sequence: TGCGCCAGCAGCCAAGAACCTCGCGGGAGCTACGAGCAGTACTTC.

The V and J genes are TRBV5-1 and TRBJ2-4; 10 bases fit TRBD2. CDR1 and CDR2 from the germline V gene are SGHRS and YFSETQ. Trimming removed 6 bases from V and 7 bases from J; junction bases left unmatched: 13. This CDR3 spans 16 amino acids. CDR3 sequence (DNA): TGCGCCAGCAATGAGGGTAGCGGGGGGCTAGGGAACATTCAGTACTTC. It codes for CASNEGSGGLGNIQYF. Looking up the rest from reference TRBV5-1 and TRBJ2-4 gives the full variable domain: KAGVTQTPRYLIKTRGQQVTLSCSPISGHRSVSWYQQTPGQGLQFLFEYFSETQRNKGNFPGRFSGRQFSNSRSEMNVSTLELGDSALYLCASNEGSGGLGNIQYFGAGTRLSVL.

On this clone: An end of the junction does not agree with germline; a read error may underlie this. The same CDR3 arises from other DNA sequences in this sample as well. The chain uses TRBV11-2 and TRBJ1-2, with D perhaps TRBD1 (6 bases). Germline assignment: CDR1 SGHAT and CDR2 FQNNGV. There are 14 residues in the CDR3. The CDR3 nucleotides read TGTGCTAGCAGCTTAGAGCGGGGGCTGGGAGGCTACACCTTC. Protein sequence: CASSLERGLGGYTF.

The chain recombines TRBV7-6 with TRBJ2-7; a possible D gene is TRBD1 (6 bases). V was pared by 6 bases and J by 6 bases, with 18 bases between. Germline CDR1 reads SGHVS; CDR2 reads FNYEAQ. This CDR3 is 14 amino acids long. In DNA form, the CDR3 reads TGTGCCAGCAGTCCTTCGGACAGACTATTCGAGCAGTACTTC. Protein product: CASSPSDRLFEQYF.

The chain links TRBV6-1 to TRBJ1-1; maybe TRBD1 (6 bases). Germline V lookup: CDR1 MNHNS, CDR2 SASEGT. V shed 1 base and J shed 7 bases, with 13 bases lying between them. The CDR3 has 14 residues. The CDR3 spells CASSEGVGANEAFF. Here the CDR3 DNA reads TGTGCCAGCAGTGAAGGAGTGGGGGCTAATGAAGCTTTCTTT.